The 24 T cell receptor beta chains given below trace back to one sample, sequenced in a study of CD8 T cells in ankylosing spondylitis. A single record per CDR3 protein comes from TCRdb applying MiXCR to the 5' RACE reads. In the table there are more than 150,000 distinct CDR3 sequences, 13% of which are singletons. The material sequenced was blood, either unsorted or a sorted T cell fraction (not recorded which). The receptors were sampled from a female donor with ankylosing spondylitis or in good health (not recorded which).

This clonotype was seen at least ten times. CDR3 residues: CSARDPSGGYNEQFF. For the CDR3, the DNA is TGCAGTGCTAGAGATCCCAGCGGGGGTTACAATGAGCAGTTCTTC. The chain carries TRBV20-1 and TRBJ2-1; 8 bases align to TRBD2. The CDR3 is 15 residues long. The germline V gene has CDR1 DFQATT and CDR2 SNEGSKA (reference sequence). Losses at the gene ends were 0 bases for V and 4 bases for J; bases not matched to a gene: 5.

Concerning this clonotype: Since a much larger clone is just one base distant, this may be a read error. The CDR3 loop reads CASSPGPQTRANYGYSF. CDR3 coding DNA: TGTGCCAGCAGCCCCGGGCCCCAAACCCGAGCTAACTATGGCTACTCCTTC. The chain employs TRBV7-2 and TRBJ1-2, with D unclear. This CDR3 is 17 amino acids long. CDR1 and CDR2 (germline): SGHTA, FQGNSA.

This clonotype has a count of ten or more. This sequence joins TRBV7-9 and TRBJ1-2, with TRBD1 matching over 7 bases. The V gene's germline CDR1 is SEHNR and CDR2 FQNEAQ (reference sequence). The V and J ends lost 2 bases and 8 bases, in that order; junction bases with no gene match: 5. This CDR3 is 13 amino acids long. The CDR3 DNA follows: TGTGCCAGCAGCTTAACAGGGGATCGGGGCTACACCTTC. It yields the protein CASSLTGDRGYTF.

This clonotype occurred many times. The chain recombines TRBV5-1 with TRBJ2-7; 8 positions match TRBD1. J was trimmed by 5 bases and V by 2 bases; bases with no gene match: 6. Germline lookup yields CDR1 SGHRS and CDR2 YFSETQ. The CDR3 covers 14 residues. The CDR3 here is CASSFGTGYDEQYF. CDR3 DNA sequence: TGCGCCAGCAGCTTCGGGACAGGCTACGACGAGCAGTACTTC. Full variable domain (missing parts from reference TRBV5-1 and TRBJ2-7): KAGVTQTPRYLIKTRGQQVTLSCSPISGHRSVSWYQQTPGQGLQFLFEYFSETQRNKGNFPGRFSGRQFSNSRSEMNVSTLELGDSALYLCASSFGTGYDEQYFGPGTRLTVT.

The chain links TRBV25-1 to TRBJ2-6; perhaps TRBD1 as D (5 bases). CDR1 and CDR2 from the germline V gene are MGHDK and SYGVNS. This CDR3 spans 17 amino acids. Trimming removed 3 bases at V and 1 base at J, with 13 bases between. In DNA, the CDR3 is TGTGCCAGCAGTGATTGGTCAGGGCTGTCTGGGGCCAACGTCCTGACTTTC. It specifies CASSDWSGLSGANVLTF.

There are many counts of this clonotype. This chain links TRBV19 with TRBJ1-2; TRBD1 might be the D (6 bases). Germline CDR1 reads LNHDA; CDR2 reads SQIVND (reference sequence). The V end lost 9 bases, the J end lost 6 bases, and 11 bases lay between the germline ends. The CDR3 has 11 amino acids. CDR3 DNA sequence: TGTGCCAGCCTGGCAGGGGATGGCTACACCTTC. Translation gives CASLAGDGYTF.

This clonotype was observed at least ten times. The CDR3 bases are TGTGCCAGCAGTGGATTGACTGGACAGGTCTATGGCTACACCTTC. Residues: CASSGLTGQVYGYTF. The rearrangement joins TRBV12-3 or TRBV12-4 to TRBJ1-2, with 7 nucleotides matching TRBD1. The CDR3 covers 15 residues. J gave up 4 bases and V 5 bases, and 10 bases lay outside the gene matches.

The sample holds many counts of this clonotype. The chain carries TRBV7-9 and TRBJ1-1; 10 bases fit TRBD1. After removal of 5 bases from V and 3 bases from J, the junction contained 3 bases not matched to a gene. Looked up from germline, CDR1 is SEHNR and CDR2 is FQNEAQ (reference sequence). The CDR3 contains 14 residues. The DNA of the CDR3 is TGTGCCAGCAGCCTGACAGGGGGCCACACTGAAGCTTTCTTT. Encoded protein: CASSLTGGHTEAFF.

Turning to this clonotype: This may stem from a read error, because a much larger clone lies one nucleotide away. CDR3 protein: CVSSSRDRGTGELFF. The CDR3 nucleotides read TGTGTCAGCAGTTCCCGGGACAGGGGCACCGGGGAGCTGTTTTTT. V gene TRBV12-3 or TRBV12-4 combines with J gene TRBJ2-2; 10 nucleotides align to TRBD1. The CDR3 totals 15 residues.

V is TRBV13 and J is TRBJ2-3, with 11 positions matching TRBD2. Germline V gene sequence: CDR1 PRHDT, CDR2 FYEKMQ (reference sequence). V dropped 5 bases and J dropped 4; count of bases not matched to a gene: 5. The CDR3 extends over 15 amino acids. The CDR3, as DNA: TGTGCCAGCAGCCAACTAGCGGGAGTAGCAGATACGCAGTATTTT. It translates to CASSQLAGVADTQYF.

Many counts were recorded for this clonotype. V and J are TRBV5-1 and TRBJ1-4; D not certain. CDR1 is SGHRS and CDR2 is YFSETQ in the germline V gene. Trimming cost V 0 bases and J 5 bases, with 8 bases left between them. There are 14 residues in the CDR3. CDR3 amino acids: CASSLAQRNEKLFF. In nucleotides, the CDR3 is TGCGCCAGCAGCTTGGCACAGAGGAATGAAAAACTGTTTTTT.

The V and J genes are TRBV28 and TRBJ2-7; the match to TRBD1 covers 12 bases. Germline lookup yields CDR1 MDHEN and CDR2 SYDVKM. The V and J ends lost 1 base and 6 bases, in that order; junction bases with no gene match: 4. The CDR3 contains 15 residues. The CDR3 loop is CASSLLGQGAPEQYF. DNA of the CDR3: TGTGCCAGCAGTTTATTGGGACAGGGGGCCCCCGAGCAGTACTTC.

The chain has TRBV12-3 or TRBV12-4 and TRBJ2-3, with 9 bases fitting TRBD2. This CDR3 has 13 residues. J was trimmed by 5 bases and V by 6 bases; bases with no gene match: 3. The CDR3 region has the DNA TGTGCCAGCAGGAGACTAGCGGAAGATACGCAGTATTTT. This translates into CASRRLAEDTQYF.

In its sample, this clonotype was seen many times. This chain uses TRBV5-1 with TRBJ1-2; no reliable D call. CDR1 is SGHRS, CDR2 YFSETQ, per germline. Trimming pared 0 bases from V and 4 bases from J, leaving 4 bases between. The CDR3 totals 12 residues. The CDR3 loop reads CASSLESYGYTF. DNA of the CDR3: TGCGCCAGCAGCTTGGAAAGCTATGGCTACACCTTC.

There are many counts of this clonotype. The CDR3 loop is CSARESGRPAPYNEQFF. CDR3 nucleotides: TGCAGTGCTAGAGAGTCCGGGAGGCCGGCCCCCTACAATGAGCAGTTCTTC. This rearrangement joins TRBV20-1 to TRBJ2-1; TRBD2 matches at 7 bases. The J segment lost 2 bases and the V segment lost 0 bases, leaving 10 bases of the junction unmatched. The CDR3 runs to 17 residues. Germline CDR1 and CDR2: DFQATT and SNEGSKA (reference sequence).

This clonotype was seen many times. This chain uses TRBV11-2 with TRBJ2-5; D gene unclear. Trimming took off 2 bases at V and 6 bases at J, with 13 bases between the two ends. The CDR3 has 14 residues. Germline V lookup: CDR1 SGHAT, CDR2 FQNNGV. The CDR3 coding sequence is TGTGCCAGCAGCTTAATTAACGTACTACAGACCCAGTACTTC. It codes for CASSLINVLQTQYF.

This chain joins TRBV29-1 and TRBJ2-6, with a tentative D call TRBD2 (5 bases). V was clipped by 3 bases and J by 0 bases, with 6 bases between them. CDR3 length: 14 residues. Germline values: CDR1 SQVTM, CDR2 ANQGSEA. The CDR3 DNA reads as TGCAGCGTTGAGGGGAGCTCTGGGGCCAACGTCCTGACTTTC. Its translation: CSVEGSSGANVLTF.

This clonotype was counted a few times. The chain joins TRBV5-1 to TRBJ1-1, with 7 bases aligning to TRBD1. The germline CDR1 and CDR2 sequences are SGHRS and YFSETQ. The CDR3 consists of 15 residues. J lost 4 bases, V lost 2 bases, and 8 bases had no gene match. The CDR3 is CASSFRGSEGTEAFF. The CDR3 DNA reads as TGCGCCAGCAGCTTCAGGGGGTCGGAAGGCACTGAAGCTTTCTTT.

The gene calls are TRBV5-1 and TRBJ2-2; D perhaps matches TRBD1 (5 bases). Trimming removed 0 bases at V and 10 bases at J, with 16 bases between. The CDR3 has 15 residues. From germline, CDR1 is SGHRS and CDR2 YFSETQ. In DNA, the CDR3 is TGCGCCAGCAGCTTGGAGGGCAGGGCCTCCGAGGAGCTGTTTTTT. Translation gives CASSLEGRASEELFF.

This clonotype was detected many times. The genes are TRBV10-3 and TRBJ2-2; 7 bases line up with TRBD1. Germline lookup yields CDR1 ENHRY and CDR2 SYGVKD. This CDR3 is built from 15 residues. The J segment lost 4 bases and the V segment lost 5 bases, leaving 7 bases of the junction unmatched. The CDR3 region is CAISTPYRGTGELFF. In nucleotides, the CDR3 is TGTGCCATCAGTACTCCCTACAGGGGCACCGGGGAGCTGTTTTTT.

J is TRBJ2-3 and V is TRBV12-3 or TRBV12-4; D is possibly TRBD2 (6 bases). V gave up 6 bases and J gave up 5 bases, with 18 bases separating them. The CDR3 runs 15 residues. CDR3: CASSPRRAGGDTQYF. CDR3 DNA: TGTGCCAGCAGCCCTCGGAGGGCTGGGGGAGATACGCAGTATTTT.

This clonotype was observed at least ten times. The V and J genes are TRBV5-1 and TRBJ2-3; D not resolved. Trimming stripped 0 bases from V and 1 base from J, with 6 bases between. The V gene's germline CDR1 is SGHRS and CDR2 YFSETQ. The CDR3 spans 14 residues. Here the CDR3 reads CASSLVQGTDTQYF. The CDR3 nucleotides are TGCGCCAGCAGCTTGGTGCAGGGCACAGATACGCAGTATTTT.

This clonotype was picked up many times. The rearrangement joins TRBV5-1 to TRBJ2-7; 8 nucleotides align to TRBD2. Trimming removed 4 bases from V and 3 bases from J; junction bases left unmatched: 9. Germline values: CDR1 SGHRS, CDR2 YFSETQ. CDR3 length: 15 residues. CDR3 region: CASSTQGSGVYEQYF. The CDR3 DNA is TGCGCCAGCAGCACCCAGGGTAGCGGGGTCTACGAGCAGTACTTC.

This clonotype was counted many times. The chain is built from TRBV5-1 and TRBJ1-1; D is unresolved. The CDR3 length is 14 residues. The V and J ends lost 5 bases and 1 base respectively, with 12 bases between them. Germline lookup yields CDR1 SGHRS and CDR2 YFSETQ. The CDR3 nucleotides read TGCGCCAGCAGGGACGGACTAAAGAACACTGAAGCTTTCTTT. It translates to CASRDGLKNTEAFF. Full variable domain (outside the CDR3, taken from reference TRBV5-1 and TRBJ1-1): KAGVTQTPRYLIKTRGQQVTLSCSPISGHRSVSWYQQTPGQGLQFLFEYFSETQRNKGNFPGRFSGRQFSNSRSEMNVSTLELGDSALYLCASRDGLKNTEAFFGQGTRLTVV.